The source of this T cell receptor beta chain is a study of CD8+CD57+ T cells in acquired aplastic anemia. CDR1 and CDR2 from the germline V gene are LNHNV and YYDKDF (reference sequence). V lost 3 bases, J lost 0 bases, and 17 bases lay in between. The CDR3 is 18 residues long. Genomic DNA served as template for TCR beta VDJ and CDR3 profiling. TCRdb re-analysed the reads in MiXCR, keeping a single row per CDR3 protein. The repertoire holds over 150,000 distinct CDR3 sequences, about 54% seen once, with roughly 12% in the top ten. Sequenced patients had shown CD8+CD57+ cell expansion by flow cytometry. This clonotype came up many times.

The TCR comes from a human donor with aplastic anemia. Sequencing input: sorted CD4+, CD8+, or CD8+CD57+ T cells (not recorded which) from PBMCs. The chain carries TRBV15 and TRBJ2-2; the D gene is possibly TRBD2 (5 bases). CDR3 sequence: CATSRRSGLASNTGELFF. The CDR3 DNA is TGTGCCACCAGCAGGAGGTCCGGACTCGCCTCGAACACCGGGGAGCTGTTTTTT.